The rows below give T cell receptor beta chains drawn from one sample of a study of T cell responses to AZD1222 COVID-19 vaccine. The protocol was immunoSEQ multiplex PCR, while the TCRdb copy is restricted to in-frame clones and leaves out a portion. The sample records 50,000 to 65,000 clones, approximately 88% being singletons. The sequencing here drew on peripheral blood, taken 28 days after the second AZD1222 dose. These TCRs come from an adult who received the AZD1222 COVID-19 vaccine. Each CDR3 is given with its conserved first and last residue. Each record gives: J gene, D gene, clone size, V gene, CDR3 DNA, CDR3 protein. The D gene is left open where the match is weak. Expanded clones get a size class; other rows say once, few or many, or leave the size out.

J gene: TRBJ2-5
D gene: TRBD2
clone size: .
V gene: TRBV7-3
CDR3 DNA: TGTGCCAGCAGCCCCACAGCGGGAGGGAAAGAGACCCAGTACTTC
CDR3 protein: CASSPTAGGKETQYF

J gene: TRBJ1-5
D gene: .
clone size: .
V gene: TRBV27
CDR3 DNA: TGTGCCAGCAGTTTATTATCCGGGGCTCAGGAGCCCCAGCATTTT
CDR3 protein: CASSLLSGAQEPQHF

J gene: TRBJ2-7
D gene: .
clone size: .
V gene: TRBV11-1
CDR3 DNA: TGTGCCAGCAGCTTAAGGGGGAATTCGAAGGAGCAGTACTTC
CDR3 protein: CASSLRGNSKEQYF

J gene: TRBJ2-3
D gene: .
clone size: .
V gene: TRBV3-1/TRBV3-2
CDR3 DNA: TGTGCCAGCAGCCCAGGGACCGGGACTAGCACAGATACGCAGTATTTT
CDR3 protein: CASSPGTGTSTDTQYF

J gene: TRBJ2-7
D gene: TRBD2
clone size: .
V gene: TRBV30
CDR3 DNA: TGTGCCTGGAGTGTGGGGGGGATAGAGCAGTACTTC
CDR3 protein: CAWSVGGIEQYF

J gene: TRBJ1-4
D gene: TRBD1
clone size: .
V gene: TRBV5-1
CDR3 DNA: TGCGCCAGCAGCTCGGGACAGGGGTATGAAAAACTGTTTTTT
CDR3 protein: CASSSGQGYEKLFF

J gene: TRBJ2-1
D gene: TRBD1
clone size: .
V gene: TRBV28
CDR3 DNA: TGTGCCACCAAAAGGCCGACAGGGGTCGGGTACAATGAGCAGTTCTTC
CDR3 protein: CATKRPTGVGYNEQFF

J gene: TRBJ2-7
D gene: .
clone size: once
V gene: TRBV25-1
CDR3 DNA: TGTGCCAGCAGTGAGGGGGGACGTTTCTACGAGCAGTACTTC
CDR3 protein: CASSEGGRFYEQYF

J gene: TRBJ1-6
D gene: .
clone size: .
V gene: TRBV30
CDR3 DNA: TGTGCCTGGAGTACCCTCGGGGACTATAATTCACCCCTCCACTTT
CDR3 protein: CAWSTLGDYNSPLHF

J gene: TRBJ2-5
D gene: TRBD1
clone size: .
V gene: TRBV7-7
CDR3 DNA: TGTGCTAGCAGCTTGGGACAGGGGGACCAAGAGACCCAGTACTTC
CDR3 protein: CASSLGQGDQETQYF

J gene: TRBJ2-5
D gene: .
clone size: .
V gene: TRBV3-1/TRBV3-2
CDR3 DNA: TGTGCCAGCAGCCAACCGGCATTCCAAGAGACCCAGTACTTC
CDR3 protein: CASSQPAFQETQYF

J gene: TRBJ1-2
D gene: TRBD1
clone size: .
V gene: TRBV19
CDR3 DNA: TGTGCCAGTACCCCCCGAAGGGACAGTATATGGTTTTATGGCTACACCTTC
CDR3 protein: CASTPRRDSIWFYGYTF

J gene: TRBJ1-3
D gene: .
clone size: .
V gene: TRBV9
CDR3 DNA: TGTGCCAGCAGCGTAGGATCTGTTATCAAGGCCTCTGGAAACACCATATATTTT
CDR3 protein: CASSVGSVIKASGNTIYF

J gene: TRBJ2-5
D gene: .
clone size: .
V gene: TRBV19
CDR3 DNA: TGTGCCAGTAGTATAGTGGCCGGGATCGGGCAAGAGACCCAGTACTTC
CDR3 protein: CASSIVAGIGQETQYF

J gene: TRBJ2-1
D gene: TRBD2
clone size: .
V gene: TRBV6-5
CDR3 DNA: TGTGCCAGCCTGTCTAGCGGACTTTACAATGAGCAGTTCTTC
CDR3 protein: CASLSSGLYNEQFF

J gene: TRBJ2-7
D gene: .
clone size: .
V gene: TRBV20-1
CDR3 DNA: TGCAGTGGTCATCGAGCCTACGAGCAGTACTTC
CDR3 protein: CSGHRAYEQYF

J gene: TRBJ1-5
D gene: .
clone size: .
V gene: TRBV28
CDR3 DNA: TGTGCCAGCAGTTTATCCAGGGCGGTTCAGCCCCAGCATTTT
CDR3 protein: CASSLSRAVQPQHF

J gene: TRBJ2-7
D gene: TRBD2
clone size: .
V gene: TRBV28
CDR3 DNA: TGTGCCAGCACCCCGGGACTAGCGGGAGCCTACGAGCAGTACTTC
CDR3 protein: CASTPGLAGAYEQYF

J gene: TRBJ1-5
D gene: TRBD1
clone size: .
V gene: TRBV6-5
CDR3 DNA: TGTGCCAGCAGTTCCAGGGACAGAGGGGTCAGTCAGCCCCAGCATTTT
CDR3 protein: CASSSRDRGVSQPQHF

J gene: TRBJ1-1
D gene: TRBD1
clone size: .
V gene: TRBV5-8
CDR3 DNA: TGTGCCAGCAGCCAGGGACAGTCGGGGGCTGAAGCTTTCTTT
CDR3 protein: CASSQGQSGAEAFF

J gene: TRBJ1-2
D gene: .
clone size: once
V gene: TRBV6-1
CDR3 DNA: TGTGCCAGCAGTGAATTCGTGGGGTACGGCTCTAACTATGGCTACACCTTC
CDR3 protein: CASSEFVGYGSNYGYTF

J gene: TRBJ2-7
D gene: .
clone size: few
V gene: TRBV5-6
CDR3 DNA: TGTGCCAGCAGCTTGGACACCTACGAGCAGTACTTC
CDR3 protein: CASSLDTYEQYF

J gene: TRBJ1-1
D gene: TRBD1
clone size: .
V gene: TRBV3-1/TRBV3-2
CDR3 DNA: TGTGCCAGCAGCCAGGGGACAGGGCAGGAAGCTTTCTTT
CDR3 protein: CASSQGTGQEAFF

J gene: TRBJ2-5
D gene: .
clone size: .
V gene: TRBV5-1
CDR3 DNA: TGCGCCAGCAGCCGGACTGGACAGTCGGCCGGGACCCAGTACTTC
CDR3 protein: CASSRTGQSAGTQYF

J gene: TRBJ2-1
D gene: TRBD2
clone size: once
V gene: TRBV3-1/TRBV3-2
CDR3 DNA: TGTGCCAGCAGCCAAAAGGGAGGACTAGCGGGAAATGAGCAGTTCTTC
CDR3 protein: CASSQKGGLAGNEQFF

J gene: TRBJ2-7
D gene: .
clone size: .
V gene: TRBV9
CDR3 DNA: TGTGCCAGCAGCGCCGATATTTCCGGGACTGAGATGTCCTACGAGCAGTACTTC
CDR3 protein: CASSADISGTEMSYEQYF

J gene: TRBJ2-1
D gene: TRBD2
clone size: .
V gene: TRBV30
CDR3 DNA: TGTGCCTGGACTCTAGCGGGAGTGGGCGATGAGCAGTTCTTC
CDR3 protein: CAWTLAGVGDEQFF

J gene: TRBJ1-1
D gene: .
clone size: .
V gene: TRBV25-1
CDR3 DNA: TGTGCCAGCAGTGAATGGGCCGGGACGGCGAACACTGAAGCTTTCTTT
CDR3 protein: CASSEWAGTANTEAFF

J gene: TRBJ2-1
D gene: TRBD2
clone size: .
V gene: TRBV11-2
CDR3 DNA: TGTGCCAGCAGCTTAGGGGGAGCGGGAGGGCGCTCCTACAATGAGCAGTTCTTC
CDR3 protein: CASSLGGAGGRSYNEQFF

J gene: TRBJ1-3
D gene: TRBD1
clone size: .
V gene: TRBV3-1/TRBV3-2
CDR3 DNA: TGTGCCAGCAGCCAACTTAGACAGGGGCCCGGAAACACCATATATTTT
CDR3 protein: CASSQLRQGPGNTIYF

J gene: TRBJ2-5
D gene: .
clone size: .
V gene: TRBV13
CDR3 DNA: TGTGCCACCCACGGTGGACCGGGGAGGGAGACCCAGTACTTC
CDR3 protein: CATHGGPGRETQYF

J gene: TRBJ2-2
D gene: .
clone size: .
V gene: TRBV5-1
CDR3 DNA: TGCGCCAGCAGCAGGACTGCGAACACCGGGGAGCTGTTTTTT
CDR3 protein: CASSRTANTGELFF

J gene: TRBJ1-2
D gene: TRBD1
clone size: .
V gene: TRBV18
CDR3 DNA: TGTGCCAGCTCACCGAACAGGGGAGGCTACACCTTC
CDR3 protein: CASSPNRGGYTF

J gene: TRBJ2-5
D gene: TRBD2
clone size: .
V gene: TRBV5-1
CDR3 DNA: TGCGCCAGCAGCCCCTTGACTAGCGGGGCGGTAGCGGAGACCCAGTACTTC
CDR3 protein: CASSPLTSGAVAETQYF

J gene: TRBJ2-7
D gene: .
clone size: .
V gene: TRBV28
CDR3 DNA: TGTGCCAGCAGCACGGCGGGGCCCAACGAGCAGTACTTC
CDR3 protein: CASSTAGPNEQYF

J gene: TRBJ1-2
D gene: .
clone size: .
V gene: TRBV28
CDR3 DNA: TGTGCCAGCAGTAACTCGGGGTTGTCCTATGGCTACACCTTC
CDR3 protein: CASSNSGLSYGYTF

J gene: TRBJ2-7
D gene: TRBD2
clone size: .
V gene: TRBV7-8
CDR3 DNA: TGTGCCAGCAGCTTAGCAATTCAACTAGCGGGACGGCTTCAGTACGAGCAGTACTTC
CDR3 protein: CASSLAIQLAGRLQYEQYF

J gene: TRBJ2-7
D gene: .
clone size: .
V gene: TRBV9
CDR3 DNA: TGTGCCAGCAGCCCCAGGTGGGCGGACGAGCAGTACTTC
CDR3 protein: CASSPRWADEQYF

J gene: TRBJ1-3
D gene: .
clone size: .
V gene: TRBV6-6
CDR3 DNA: TGTGCCAGCAAGTCGGAAGTCTCTGGAAACACCATATATTTT
CDR3 protein: CASKSEVSGNTIYF

J gene: TRBJ2-1
D gene: .
clone size: .
V gene: TRBV5-4
CDR3 DNA: TGTGCCAGCAGCTTGGGAGGCCCCCTAAGCTCCTACAATGAGCAGTTCTTC
CDR3 protein: CASSLGGPLSSYNEQFF

J gene: TRBJ2-7
D gene: TRBD1
clone size: .
V gene: TRBV2
CDR3 DNA: TGTGCCAGCAGGCCGGACAGGGGAACCTACGAGCAGTACTTC
CDR3 protein: CASRPDRGTYEQYF

J gene: TRBJ2-2
D gene: TRBD1
clone size: few
V gene: TRBV19
CDR3 DNA: TGTGCCAGTAGAGCCGGACAGGGAGACACCGGGGAGCTGTTTTTT
CDR3 protein: CASRAGQGDTGELFF

J gene: TRBJ1-4
D gene: TRBD1
clone size: .
V gene: TRBV7-9
CDR3 DNA: TGTGCCAGCAGCCCCCGACAGGGGGGATTTGGAAAACTGTTTTTT
CDR3 protein: CASSPRQGGFGKLFF

J gene: TRBJ1-1
D gene: .
clone size: .
V gene: TRBV4-1
CDR3 DNA: TGCGCCAGCAGCCAAGCGGGCCTGAACACTGAAGCTTTCTTT
CDR3 protein: CASSQAGLNTEAFF

J gene: TRBJ2-3
D gene: .
clone size: .
V gene: TRBV28
CDR3 DNA: TGTGCCAGCGGCCAACAATCGTTCACAGATACGCAGTATTTT
CDR3 protein: CASGQQSFTDTQYF

J gene: TRBJ1-5
D gene: .
clone size: once
V gene: TRBV4-1
CDR3 DNA: TGCGCCAGCAGCCAAGACGGAGGGCTAGGCAATCAGCCCCAGCATTTT
CDR3 protein: CASSQDGGLGNQPQHF

J gene: TRBJ1-5
D gene: .
clone size: .
V gene: TRBV20-1
CDR3 DNA: TGCAGTGCTAGTCCGGGACACCCTAGCAATCAGCCCCAGCATTTT
CDR3 protein: CSASPGHPSNQPQHF

J gene: TRBJ1-2
D gene: TRBD1
clone size: .
V gene: TRBV10-3
CDR3 DNA: TGTGCCATCAGTTTGACAGGGGGGAACTATGGCTACACCTTC
CDR3 protein: CAISLTGGNYGYTF

J gene: TRBJ2-5
D gene: TRBD1
clone size: .
V gene: TRBV5-4
CDR3 DNA: TGTGCCAGCAGCCGAAAGGGACAGGGAGAGACCCAGTACTTC
CDR3 protein: CASSRKGQGETQYF

J gene: TRBJ1-5
D gene: .
clone size: .
V gene: TRBV28
CDR3 DNA: TGTGCCAGCAGTTTAGCGACAGCATCCCTCAATCAGCCCCAGCATTTT
CDR3 protein: CASSLATASLNQPQHF

J gene: TRBJ2-1
D gene: .
clone size: .
V gene: TRBV6-4
CDR3 DNA: TGTGCCAGCGCCGGACACAGGGAGCAGTTCTTC
CDR3 protein: CASAGHREQFF

J gene: TRBJ1-1
D gene: .
clone size: .
V gene: TRBV30
CDR3 DNA: TGTGCCTGGAGTGTACACGTGAACACTGAAGCTTTCTTT
CDR3 protein: CAWSVHVNTEAFF

J gene: TRBJ2-7
D gene: .
clone size: .
V gene: TRBV21-1
CDR3 DNA: TGTGCCAGCAGCACCCGGGCGGGCAGCCCCAGGCAGTACTTC
CDR3 protein: CASSTRAGSPRQYF

J gene: TRBJ2-3
D gene: TRBD2
clone size: .
V gene: TRBV28
CDR3 DNA: TGTGCCAGCAGTCTCGGGACTAGCGGGGCTAGCACAGATACGCAGTATTTT
CDR3 protein: CASSLGTSGASTDTQYF

J gene: TRBJ2-1
D gene: .
clone size: once
V gene: TRBV6-5
CDR3 DNA: TGTGCCAGCAGAGCCCCGGGACTCTACAATGAGCAGTTCTTC
CDR3 protein: CASRAPGLYNEQFF